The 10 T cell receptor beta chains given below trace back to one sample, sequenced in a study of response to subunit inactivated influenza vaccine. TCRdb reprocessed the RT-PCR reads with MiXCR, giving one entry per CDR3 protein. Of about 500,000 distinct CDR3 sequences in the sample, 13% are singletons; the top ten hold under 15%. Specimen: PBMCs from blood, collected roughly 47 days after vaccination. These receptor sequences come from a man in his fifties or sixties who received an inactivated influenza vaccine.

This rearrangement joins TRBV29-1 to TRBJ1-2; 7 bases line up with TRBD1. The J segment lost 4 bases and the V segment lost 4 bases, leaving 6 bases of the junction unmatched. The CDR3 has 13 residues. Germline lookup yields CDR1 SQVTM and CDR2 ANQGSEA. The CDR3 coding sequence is TGCAGCGTTGTTACAGGGGTGGGCTATGGCTACACCTTC. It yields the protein CSVVTGVGYGYTF.

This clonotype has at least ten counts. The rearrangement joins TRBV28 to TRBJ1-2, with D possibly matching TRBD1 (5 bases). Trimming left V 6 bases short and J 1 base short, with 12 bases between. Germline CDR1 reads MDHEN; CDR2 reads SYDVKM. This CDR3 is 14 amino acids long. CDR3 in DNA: TGTGCCAGCAGACGAGAAGGGGTTAACTATGGCTACACCTTC. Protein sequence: CASRREGVNYGYTF.

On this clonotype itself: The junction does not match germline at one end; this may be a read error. The CDR3 protein is CTSSAGTGPNSPLYF. In nucleotides, the CDR3 is TGTACCAGCAGCGCGGGGACAGGCCCTAATTCACCCCTCTACTTT. The rearrangement joins TRBV7-2 to TRBJ1-6; 8 bases fit TRBD1. CDR1 and CDR2 from the germline V gene are SGHTA and FQGNSA. CDR3 size: 15 residues. The whole variable domain, filled in from reference TRBV7-2 and TRBJ1-6, reads GAGVSQSPSNKVTEKGKDVELRCDPISGHTALYWYRQSLGQGLEFLIYFQGNSAPDKSGLPSDRFSAERTGGSVSTLTIQRTQQEDSAVYLCTSSAGTGPNSPLYFGNGTRLTVT.

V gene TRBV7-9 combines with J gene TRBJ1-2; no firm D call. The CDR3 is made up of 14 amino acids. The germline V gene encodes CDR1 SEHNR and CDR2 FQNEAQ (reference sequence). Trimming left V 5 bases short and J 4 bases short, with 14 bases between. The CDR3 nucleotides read TGTGCCAGCAGCATGGTCACCAGAGGCTATGGCTACACCTTC. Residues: CASSMVTRGYGYTF.

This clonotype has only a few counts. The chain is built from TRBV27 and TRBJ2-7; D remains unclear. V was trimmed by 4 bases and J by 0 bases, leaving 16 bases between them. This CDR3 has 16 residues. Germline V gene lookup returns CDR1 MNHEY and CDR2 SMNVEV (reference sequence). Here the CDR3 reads CASSSITWGSSYEQYF. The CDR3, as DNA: TGTGCCAGCAGTTCTATAACGTGGGGAAGCTCCTACGAGCAGTACTTC.

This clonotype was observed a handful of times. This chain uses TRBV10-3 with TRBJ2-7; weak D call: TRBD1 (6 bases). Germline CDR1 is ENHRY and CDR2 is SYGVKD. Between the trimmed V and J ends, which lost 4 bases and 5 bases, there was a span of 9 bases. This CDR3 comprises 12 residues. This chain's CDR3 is CAISGKGDEQYF. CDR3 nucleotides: TGTGCCATCAGTGGGAAGGGGGACGAGCAGTACTTC.

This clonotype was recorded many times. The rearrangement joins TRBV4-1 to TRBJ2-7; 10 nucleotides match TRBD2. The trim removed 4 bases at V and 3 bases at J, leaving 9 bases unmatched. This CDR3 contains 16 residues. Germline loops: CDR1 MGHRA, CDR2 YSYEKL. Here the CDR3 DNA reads TGCGCCAGCAGCCCCGTAGCGGGGGGATCCCACTACGAGCAGTACTTC. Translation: CASSPVAGGSHYEQYF.

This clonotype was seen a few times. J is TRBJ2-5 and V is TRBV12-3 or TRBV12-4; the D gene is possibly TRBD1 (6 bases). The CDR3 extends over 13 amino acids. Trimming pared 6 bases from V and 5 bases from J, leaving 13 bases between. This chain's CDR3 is CASRTGSWETQYF. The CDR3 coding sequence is TGTGCCAGCAGGACAGGTTCGTGGGAGACCCAGTACTTC.

This CDR3 is CASSLGRAGNQPQHF. Here the CDR3 DNA reads TGTGCCAGCAGTTTAGGCAGGGCGGGCAATCAGCCCCAGCATTTT. The chain joins TRBV12-3 or TRBV12-4 to TRBJ1-5; TRBD1 might be the D (5 bases). The CDR3 contains 15 residues. V shed 1 base and J shed 2 bases, with 9 bases lying between them.

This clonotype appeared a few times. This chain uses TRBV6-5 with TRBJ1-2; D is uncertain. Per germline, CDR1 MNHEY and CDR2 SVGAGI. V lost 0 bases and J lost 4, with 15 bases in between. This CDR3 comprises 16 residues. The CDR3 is CASSYSRGPLGYGYTF. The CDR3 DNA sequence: TGTGCCAGCAGTTACTCGAGAGGTCCCCTTGGCTATGGCTACACCTTC.